In its sample, the clone carrying this TCR beta chain was seen many times. What it binds is not known. Trimming took 0 bases from V and 4 from J, leaving 15 bases between them. Per the germline V gene, CDR1 is MGHDK and CDR2 is SYGVNS. The CDR3 is made up of 16 amino acids. This entry belongs to a study of response to subunit inactivated influenza vaccine. The study's findings and limits: The authors proposed limited new T cell recruitment per seasonal influenza vaccination.

A single record per CDR3 protein comes from TCRdb applying MiXCR to the RT-PCR reads. The table records over 450,000 distinct CDR3 sequences, roughly 13% of them present only once. The V call is TRBV25-1, the J call TRBJ1-2; perhaps TRBD1 as D (6 bases). The sample consisted of PBMCs from blood, taken 40 to 50 days after vaccination. This sequence originates from a middle-aged man who received an inactivated influenza vaccine. CDR3 DNA sequence: TGTGCCAGCAGTGAATATGCGGGGGGCGCGAGCTATGGCTACACCTTC. As protein: CASSEYAGGASYGYTF.